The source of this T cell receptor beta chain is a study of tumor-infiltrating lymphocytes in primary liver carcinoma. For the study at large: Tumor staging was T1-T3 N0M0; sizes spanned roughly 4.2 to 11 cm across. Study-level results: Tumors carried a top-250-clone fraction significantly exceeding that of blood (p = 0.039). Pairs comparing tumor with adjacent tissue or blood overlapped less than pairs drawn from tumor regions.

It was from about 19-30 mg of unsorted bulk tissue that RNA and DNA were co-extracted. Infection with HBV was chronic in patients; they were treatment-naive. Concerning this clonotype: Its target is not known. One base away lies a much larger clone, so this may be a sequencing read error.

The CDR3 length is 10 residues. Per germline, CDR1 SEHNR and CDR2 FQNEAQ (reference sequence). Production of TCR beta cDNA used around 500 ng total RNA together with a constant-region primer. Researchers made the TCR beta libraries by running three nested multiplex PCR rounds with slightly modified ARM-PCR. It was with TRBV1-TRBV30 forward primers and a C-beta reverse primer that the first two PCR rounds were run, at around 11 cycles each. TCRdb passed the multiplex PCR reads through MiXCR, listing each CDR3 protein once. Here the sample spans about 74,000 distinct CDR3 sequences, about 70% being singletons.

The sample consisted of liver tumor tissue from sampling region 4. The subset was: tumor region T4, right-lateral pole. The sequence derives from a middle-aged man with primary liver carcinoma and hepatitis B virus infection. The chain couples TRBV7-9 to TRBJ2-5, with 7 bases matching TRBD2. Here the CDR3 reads CTAGEETQYF. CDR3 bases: TGTACCGCGGGGGAAGAGACCCAGTACTTC.